This T cell receptor (beta chain) was captured by sequencing in a study of blood T cell repertoires in COVID-19. About the study: PBMCs, B-cell-depleted T cells, or T cells were the source of the cDNA or gDNA that made up the material.

Original methodology: Amplification with reference gene primers provided the estimates of nucleated cell counts. Produced via immunoSEQ multiplex PCR; TCRdb's table is partial and in-frame only. V, J and clone size were drawn from that table, and D and trimming were deduced from the DNA. The sample has about 33,000 clones, about 81% seen once. The sequence was collected from an older man with acute or convalescent COVID-19. Material: peripheral blood.

The CDR3 nucleotides are TGCGCCAGCAGCCTCCGGGACATCTCCTACAATGAGCAGTTCTTC. Its translation is CASSLRDISYNEQFF. The rearrangement links TRBV5-1 to TRBJ2-1, with TRBD1 as a possible D gene (6 bases). Germline values: CDR1 SGHRS, CDR2 YFSETQ. V lost 4 bases and J lost 0, with 11 bases in between. The CDR3 consists of 15 residues.